This T cell receptor (beta chain) was observed in a study of T-cell memory formation after mild COVID-19. TCRdb reprocessed the 5' RACE reads with MiXCR, giving one entry per CDR3 protein. The table includes hundreds of thousands of distinct CDR3 sequences, over 15% detected once. As regards this clonotype: Its target is unknown.

Looked up from germline, CDR1 is MNHNY and CDR2 is SVGAGI (reference sequence). This CDR3 spans 17 amino acids. The V end was cut by 0 bases, the J end by 0 bases, with 11 bases between. Study-wide points: The pre-infection memory compartment contained some responding clones, suggesting cross-reactive memory joined.

The specimen sequenced was PBMCs or a T cell subset sorted from them (not recorded which). The source is a man in his late teens or twenties who had mild COVID-19 (a few samples of this study predate the infection). Cell type and time point are not known. The chain recombines TRBV6-6 with TRBJ1-4; no clear D gene. The CDR3 reads CASSYSSPVTTNEKLFF. The CDR3, as DNA: TGTGCCAGCAGTTACTCGAGCCCGGTTACAACTAATGAAAAACTGTTTTTT.